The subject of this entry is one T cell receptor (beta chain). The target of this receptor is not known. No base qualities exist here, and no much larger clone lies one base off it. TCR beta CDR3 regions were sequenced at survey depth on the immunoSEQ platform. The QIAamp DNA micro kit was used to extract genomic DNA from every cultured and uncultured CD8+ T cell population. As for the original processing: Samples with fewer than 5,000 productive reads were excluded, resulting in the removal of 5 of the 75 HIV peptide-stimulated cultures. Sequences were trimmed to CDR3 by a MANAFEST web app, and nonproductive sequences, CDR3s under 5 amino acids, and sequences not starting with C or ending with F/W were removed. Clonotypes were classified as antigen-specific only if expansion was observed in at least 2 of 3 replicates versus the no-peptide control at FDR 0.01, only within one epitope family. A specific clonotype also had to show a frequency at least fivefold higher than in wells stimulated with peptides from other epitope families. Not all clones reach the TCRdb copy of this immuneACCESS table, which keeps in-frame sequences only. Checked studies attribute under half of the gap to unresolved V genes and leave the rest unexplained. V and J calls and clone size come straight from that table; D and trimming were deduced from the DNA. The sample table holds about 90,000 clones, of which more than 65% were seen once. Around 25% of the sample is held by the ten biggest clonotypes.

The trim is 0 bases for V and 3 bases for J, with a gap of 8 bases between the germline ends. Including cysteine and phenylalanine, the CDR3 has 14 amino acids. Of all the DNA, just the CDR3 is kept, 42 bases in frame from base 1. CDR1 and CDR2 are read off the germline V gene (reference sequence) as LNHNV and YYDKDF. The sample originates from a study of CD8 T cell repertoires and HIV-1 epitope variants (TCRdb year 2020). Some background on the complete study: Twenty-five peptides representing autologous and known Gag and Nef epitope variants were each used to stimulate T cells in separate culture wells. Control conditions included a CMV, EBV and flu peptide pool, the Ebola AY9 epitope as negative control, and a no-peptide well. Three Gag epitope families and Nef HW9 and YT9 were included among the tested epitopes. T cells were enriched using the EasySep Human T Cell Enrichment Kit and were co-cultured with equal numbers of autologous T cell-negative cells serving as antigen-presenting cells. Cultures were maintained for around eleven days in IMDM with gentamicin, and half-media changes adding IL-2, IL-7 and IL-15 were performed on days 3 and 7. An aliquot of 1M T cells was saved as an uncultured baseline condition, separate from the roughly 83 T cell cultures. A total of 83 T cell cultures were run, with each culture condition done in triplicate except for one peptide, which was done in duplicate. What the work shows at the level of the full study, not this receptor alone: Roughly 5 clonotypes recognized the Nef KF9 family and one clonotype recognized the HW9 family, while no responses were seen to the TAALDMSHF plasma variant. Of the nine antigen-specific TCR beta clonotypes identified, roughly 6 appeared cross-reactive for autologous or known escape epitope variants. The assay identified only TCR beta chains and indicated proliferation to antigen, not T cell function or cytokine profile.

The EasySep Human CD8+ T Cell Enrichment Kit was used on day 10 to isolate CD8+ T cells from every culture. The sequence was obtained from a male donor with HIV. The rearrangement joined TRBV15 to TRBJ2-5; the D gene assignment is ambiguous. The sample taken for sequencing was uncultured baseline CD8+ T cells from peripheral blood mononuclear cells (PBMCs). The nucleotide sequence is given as TGTGCCACCAGCAGAGATTTAACGGAAGAGACCCAGTACTTC. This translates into CATSRDLTEETQYF.